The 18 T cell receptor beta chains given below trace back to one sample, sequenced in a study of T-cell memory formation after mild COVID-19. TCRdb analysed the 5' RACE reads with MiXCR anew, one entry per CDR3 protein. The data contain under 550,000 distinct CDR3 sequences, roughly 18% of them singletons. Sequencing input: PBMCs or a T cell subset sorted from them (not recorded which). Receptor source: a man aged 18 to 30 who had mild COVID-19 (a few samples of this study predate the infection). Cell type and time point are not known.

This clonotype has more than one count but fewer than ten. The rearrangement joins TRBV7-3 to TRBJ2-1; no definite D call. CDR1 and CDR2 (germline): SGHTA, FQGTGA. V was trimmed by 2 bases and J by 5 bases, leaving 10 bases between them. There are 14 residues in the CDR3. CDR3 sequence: CASSLFPVNNEQFF. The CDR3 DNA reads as TGTGCCAGCAGCTTATTTCCGGTAAACAATGAGCAGTTCTTC.

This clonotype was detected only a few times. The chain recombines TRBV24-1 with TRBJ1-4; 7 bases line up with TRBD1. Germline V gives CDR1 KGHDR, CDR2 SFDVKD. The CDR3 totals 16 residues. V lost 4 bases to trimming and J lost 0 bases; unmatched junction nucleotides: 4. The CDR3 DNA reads TGTGCCACCAGTGACTCTACAGGGGCAACTAATGAAAAACTGTTTTTT. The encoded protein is CATSDSTGATNEKLFF.

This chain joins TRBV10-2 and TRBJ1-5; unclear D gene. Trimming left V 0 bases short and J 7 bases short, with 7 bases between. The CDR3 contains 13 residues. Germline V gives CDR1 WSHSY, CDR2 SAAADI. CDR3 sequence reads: CASSESGGQPQHF. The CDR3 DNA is TGCGCCAGCAGTGAGTCGGGCGGGCAGCCCCAGCATTTT.

The CDR3 DNA is TGTGCCAGCTCCGCAACAGGGGACGGCGGGGAGCTGTTTTTT. Its translation: CASSATGDGGELFF. The rearrangement joins TRBV7-9 to TRBJ2-2; the match to TRBD1 covers 7 bases. This CDR3 is built from 14 residues. CDR1 is SEHNR and CDR2 is FQNEAQ in the germline V gene (reference sequence). V shed 8 bases and J 7 bases; nucleotides not matched to a gene: 10.

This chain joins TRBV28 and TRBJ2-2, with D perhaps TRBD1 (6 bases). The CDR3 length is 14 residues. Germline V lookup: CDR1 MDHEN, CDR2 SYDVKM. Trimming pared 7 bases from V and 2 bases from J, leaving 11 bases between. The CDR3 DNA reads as TGTGCCAGCAAAAAGACAGGAAACACCGGGGAGCTGTTTTTT. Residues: CASKKTGNTGELFF.

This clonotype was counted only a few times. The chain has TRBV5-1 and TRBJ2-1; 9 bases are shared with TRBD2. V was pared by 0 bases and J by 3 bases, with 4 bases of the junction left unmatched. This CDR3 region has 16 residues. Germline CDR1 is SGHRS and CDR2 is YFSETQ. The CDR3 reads CASSLDASGVYNEQFF. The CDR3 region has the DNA TGCGCCAGCAGCTTGGATGCTAGCGGGGTCTACAATGAGCAGTTCTTC.

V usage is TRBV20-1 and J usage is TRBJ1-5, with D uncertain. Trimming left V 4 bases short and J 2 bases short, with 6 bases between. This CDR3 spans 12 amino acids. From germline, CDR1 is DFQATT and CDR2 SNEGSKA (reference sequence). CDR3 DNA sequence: TGCAGTGCTATGCTGGGCAATCAGCCCCAGCATTTT. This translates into CSAMLGNQPQHF.

The CDR3, as DNA: TGCAGTGCTGGAAGGACAGGTCATGCGAACAATGAGCAGTTCTTC. It translates to CSAGRTGHANNEQFF. The chain carries TRBV20-1 and TRBJ2-1, with 7 bases identical to TRBD1. This CDR3 is 15 amino acids long. Trimming cost V 5 bases and J 5 bases; bases outside gene matches: 12. Per germline, CDR1 DFQATT and CDR2 SNEGSKA (reference sequence).

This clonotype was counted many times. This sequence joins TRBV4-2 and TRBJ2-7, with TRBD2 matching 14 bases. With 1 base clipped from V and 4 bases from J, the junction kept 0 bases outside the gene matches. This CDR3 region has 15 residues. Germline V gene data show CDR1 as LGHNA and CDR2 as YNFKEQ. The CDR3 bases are TGTGCCAGCAGCCAAGGACTAGCGGGGGGGTACGAGCAGTACTTC. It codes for CASSQGLAGGYEQYF.

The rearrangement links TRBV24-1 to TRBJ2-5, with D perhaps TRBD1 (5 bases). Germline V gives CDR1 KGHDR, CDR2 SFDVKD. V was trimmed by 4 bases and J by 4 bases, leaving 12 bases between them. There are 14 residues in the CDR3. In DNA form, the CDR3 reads TGTGCCACCAGTGACCCCCGGACACCAGAGACCCAGTACTTC. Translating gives CATSDPRTPETQYF.

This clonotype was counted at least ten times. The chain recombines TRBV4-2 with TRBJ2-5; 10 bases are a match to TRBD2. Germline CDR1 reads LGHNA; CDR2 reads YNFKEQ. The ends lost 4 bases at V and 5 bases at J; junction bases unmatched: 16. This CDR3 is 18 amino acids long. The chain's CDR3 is CASSPRTRTSGSFETQYF. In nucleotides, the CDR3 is TGTGCCAGCAGCCCTCGGACCCGGACTAGCGGCTCTTTCGAGACCCAGTACTTC.

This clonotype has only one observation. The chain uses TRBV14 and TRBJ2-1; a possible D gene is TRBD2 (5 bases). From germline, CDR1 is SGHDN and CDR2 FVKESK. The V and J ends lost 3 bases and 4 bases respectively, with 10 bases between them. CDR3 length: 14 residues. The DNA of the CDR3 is TGTGCCAGCAGCCAGGAGGTAGGGTACAATGAGCAGTTCTTC. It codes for CASSQEVGYNEQFF.

The CDR3 sequence is CASSVARVGNTIYF. DNA of the CDR3: TGTGCCAGCAGCGTAGCAAGGGTCGGAAACACCATATATTTT. This rearrangement joins TRBV9 to TRBJ1-3; no clear D. Germline CDR1 SGDLS, CDR2 YYNGEE. V was cut by 0 bases and J by 4 bases, with 8 bases left in between. This CDR3 spans 14 amino acids.

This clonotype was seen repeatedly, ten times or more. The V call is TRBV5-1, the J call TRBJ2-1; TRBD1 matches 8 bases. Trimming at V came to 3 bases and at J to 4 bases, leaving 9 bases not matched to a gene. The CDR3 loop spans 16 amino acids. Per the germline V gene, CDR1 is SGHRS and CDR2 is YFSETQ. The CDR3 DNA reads TGCGCCAGCAGCTCCTTCCCGGGACAGGAATACAATGAGCAGTTCTTC. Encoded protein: CASSSFPGQEYNEQFF.

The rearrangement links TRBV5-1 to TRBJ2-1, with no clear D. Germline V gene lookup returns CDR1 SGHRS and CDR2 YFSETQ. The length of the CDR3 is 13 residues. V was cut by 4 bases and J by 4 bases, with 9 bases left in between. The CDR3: CASSTPEYNEQFF. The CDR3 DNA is TGCGCCAGCAGCACCCCAGAATACAATGAGCAGTTCTTC.

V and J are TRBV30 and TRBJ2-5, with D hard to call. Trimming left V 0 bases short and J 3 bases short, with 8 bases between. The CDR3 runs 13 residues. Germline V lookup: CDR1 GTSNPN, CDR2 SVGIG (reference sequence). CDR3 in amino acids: CAWSVGGEETQYF. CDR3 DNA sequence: TGTGCCTGGAGTGTTGGCGGAGAAGAGACCCAGTACTTC.

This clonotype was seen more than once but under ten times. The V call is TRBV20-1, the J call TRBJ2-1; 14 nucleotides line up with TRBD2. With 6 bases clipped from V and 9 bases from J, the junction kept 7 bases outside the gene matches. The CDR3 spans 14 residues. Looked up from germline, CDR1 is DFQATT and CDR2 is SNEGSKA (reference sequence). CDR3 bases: TGCAGTGCGCACGGGACTAGCGGGGGCGGTGAGCAGTTCTTC. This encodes CSAHGTSGGGEQFF.

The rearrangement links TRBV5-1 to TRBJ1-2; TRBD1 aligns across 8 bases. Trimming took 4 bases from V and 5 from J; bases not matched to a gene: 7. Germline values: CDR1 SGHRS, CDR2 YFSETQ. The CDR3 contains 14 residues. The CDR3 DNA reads TGCGCCAGCAGCACCGGACAGGGTTATTATGGCTACACCTTC. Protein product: CASSTGQGYYGYTF.